The 11 T cell receptor beta chains given below trace back to one sample, sequenced in a study of T cell repertoires in cytomegalovirus infection. TCRdb re-called the reads through MiXCR, storing one row per CDR3 protein. The table shows 290,000 or so distinct CDR3 sequences, with about a tenth occurring only once. Sequenced input: PBMCs. The origin of the receptors is a human donor in good health (CMV status not recorded). Some clones in this sample may be carry-over from other donors' samples.

The sample holds a few counts of this clonotype. The V gene is TRBV5-6, the J gene TRBJ2-2; possible D gene TRBD1, 6 bases. Germline V gene lookup returns CDR1 SGHDT and CDR2 YYEEEE. The V and J ends lost 2 bases and 6 bases respectively, with 11 bases between them. This CDR3 region has 14 residues. In DNA form, the CDR3 reads TGTGCCAGCAGCTTTTGGGGGCTTGCCGGGGAGCTGTTTTTT. This codes for CASSFWGLAGELFF. Variable domain in full (rest from reference TRBV5-6 and TRBJ2-2): DAGVTQSPTHLIKTRGQQVTLRCSPKSGHDTVSWYQQALGQGPQFIFQYYEEEERQRGNFPDRFSGHQFPNYSSELNVNALLLGDSALYLCASSFWGLAGELFFGEGSRLTVL.

This clonotype was detected many times. The chain recombines TRBV18 with TRBJ1-1; possibly TRBD1 for D (5 bases). CDR1 KGHSH and CDR2 LQKENI come from the germline V gene. This CDR3 is built from 15 residues. The V end lost 6 bases, the J end lost 4 bases, and 18 bases lay between the germline ends. CDR3 sequence reads: CASSLVGRGSTEAFF. For the CDR3, the DNA is TGTGCCAGCTCCCTGGTGGGTCGGGGGAGCACTGAAGCTTTCTTT.

This clonotype was counted between two and nine times. This sequence joins TRBV19 and TRBJ1-1, with D uncertain. V was cut by 3 bases and J by 3 bases, with 11 bases left in between. The CDR3 contains 14 residues. The germline V gene has CDR1 LNHDA and CDR2 SQIVND (reference sequence). The CDR3 sequence: CASSIGLRYTEAFF. CDR3 coding DNA: TGTGCCAGTAGTATTGGCCTAAGATACACTGAAGCTTTCTTT.

There are many counts of this clonotype. CDR3 nucleotide sequence: TGTGCCAGCAGTCCGTTAAACAGGGCTGAGCAGTTCTTC. Translated, it gives CASSPLNRAEQFF. This sequence joins TRBV27 and TRBJ2-1; a possible D gene is TRBD1 (6 bases). The CDR3 contains 13 residues. Germline lookup yields CDR1 MNHEY and CDR2 SMNVEV (reference sequence). The V end was cut by 5 bases, the J end by 9 bases, with 14 bases between.

At least ten counts were recorded for this clonotype. The chain couples TRBV20-1 to TRBJ2-3, with TRBD2 identical over 7 bases. Unmatched junction bases numbered 8, after V lost 1 base and J lost 1 base. Per germline, CDR1 DFQATT and CDR2 SNEGSKA (reference sequence). CDR3 length: 16 amino acids. Here the CDR3 reads CSARGEVAGRTDTQYF. DNA of the CDR3: TGCAGTGCTAGAGGGGAGGTAGCGGGTCGCACAGATACGCAGTATTTT.

This clonotype has at least ten counts. The rearrangement links TRBV6-2 or TRBV6-3 to TRBJ2-3; the match to TRBD1 covers 8 bases. The J segment lost 4 bases and the V segment lost 7 bases, leaving 7 bases of the junction unmatched. Germline CDR1 MNHEY, CDR2 SVGEGT. The CDR3 extends over 14 amino acids. The CDR3: CASTTGAGADTQYF. CDR3 nucleotide sequence: TGTGCCAGCACGACAGGGGCGGGTGCAGATACGCAGTATTTT.

This clonotype was seen at least ten times. This chain connects TRBV2 to TRBJ1-3; tentatively, D is TRBD1 (5 bases). This CDR3 comprises 15 residues. Germline CDR1 and CDR2: SNHLY and FYNNEI. Trimming took 5 bases from V and 0 from J, leaving 11 bases between them. This CDR3 reads CASSRDGSSGNTIYF. The CDR3 DNA follows: TGTGCCAGCAGTCGGGACGGGAGCTCTGGAAACACCATATATTTT. Together with reference TRBV2 and TRBJ1-3, the CDR3 gives the full variable domain: EPEVTQTPSHQVTQMGQEVILRCVPISNHLYFYWYRQILGQKVEFLVSFYNNEISEKSEIFDDQFSVERPDGSNFTLKIRSTKLEDSAMYFCASSRDGSSGNTIYFGEGSWLTVV.

This clonotype was detected many times. The J gene is TRBJ1-6, the V gene TRBV13; 9 nucleotides line up with TRBD1. V trimming: 4 bases; J trimming: 8 bases; junction bases outside the gene matches: 9. Per the germline V gene, CDR1 is PRHDT and CDR2 is FYEKMQ (reference sequence). This CDR3 has 16 residues. The CDR3 DNA reads as TGTGCCAGCAGCTCGCCGGGACAGGGCGGCGATTCACCCCTCCACTTT. This gives the protein CASSSPGQGGDSPLHF.

This clonotype has a count of ten or more. The chain couples TRBV20-1 to TRBJ2-5, with 11 bases identical to TRBD2. V was clipped by 3 bases and J by 6 bases; unmatched bases: 9. The CDR3 totals 15 residues. Germline CDR1 and CDR2: DFQATT and SNEGSKA (reference sequence). CDR3 protein: CSASGSGGARKTQYF. Written as DNA, the CDR3 is TGCAGTGCTAGTGGTAGCGGGGGGGCGCGGAAGACCCAGTACTTC.

This clonotype was counted ten times or more. The rearrangement links TRBV6-6 to TRBJ2-4, with 8 bases matching TRBD2. The germline V gene encodes CDR1 MNHNY and CDR2 SVGAGI (reference sequence). This CDR3 spans 13 amino acids. V gave up 6 bases and J gave up 7 bases; unmatched junction bases: 5. CDR3 amino acids: CASSPGTRNIQYF. DNA of the CDR3: TGTGCCAGCAGCCCCGGGACTAGGAACATTCAGTACTTC.

CDR3 nucleotides: TGCGCCAGCAGCCCCTACGGTGGGGCTGAAGCTTTCTTT. Protein: CASSPYGGAEAFF. V gene TRBV5-1 combines with J gene TRBJ1-1; D is unclear. The CDR3 covers 13 residues. The V and J ends lost 4 bases and 6 bases respectively, with 13 bases between them. CDR1 and CDR2 from the germline V gene are SGHRS and YFSETQ.